The present T cell receptor (beta chain) was sequenced within a study of PD-1 blockade in classical Hodgkin lymphoma (dated by TCRdb to the early 2020s). Background for the entire study: Nivolumab dosing was 3 mg/kg intravenously every 2 weeks, continuing until either disease progression or unacceptable toxicity. The study used CyTOF and TCR beta sequencing to define a peripheral blood immune signature of response to PD-1 blockade in classical Hodgkin lymphoma.

What the time point label conveys for this sample: cycle 4 day 1 (C4D1), after around six weeks of nivolumab. Relapse after autologous stem cell transplantation had occurred in all trial patients, and cohorts A, B and C were distinguished by prior brentuximab vedotin exposure. A Miltenyi CD4+ T cell isolation kit was used for magnetic negative selection to purify CD4+ T cells from thawed PBMCs. The trial cohort was composed of about 53 patients with relapsed/refractory classical Hodgkin lymphoma, for whom complete response, partial response or progressive disease was recorded as best overall response. Trial patients were treated with single-agent nivolumab in the multi-cohort phase II CheckMate 205 trial. An independent review committee assessed best overall response by applying the 2007 International Working Group response criteria. PBMCs from the trial were collected at three points: immediately before nivolumab initiation (C1D1), and during therapy at cycle 2 day 1 and cycle 4 day 1. Peripheral blood was collected in 8 mL Vacutainer Cell Preparation Tubes, from which PBMCs were isolated by centrifugation and then cryopreserved. Purified CD4+ and CD8+ fractions were generated only in cases for which an additional PBMC sample was available. Magnetically labelled cells were removed on LS columns in a quadroMACS separator, and the flow-through was retained as the purified fraction.

A remark on this clone: Its specific antigen is unknown. Base qualities are not at hand, and no much larger clone is one base apart.

The Qiagen DNeasy kit was used to extract genomic DNA from unsorted PBMCs and from the negatively selected CD4+ and CD8+ fractions. TCR beta CDR3 regions were subjected to amplification by immunoSEQ multiplex PCR with primers that anneal to V and J segments. A synthetic immune receptor repertoire was used to minimize amplification bias, and any remaining bias was removed computationally after sequencing. Under the source paper's analysis protocol: Repertoire diversity was quantified as the Shannon entropy index using custom Python scripts. Unsorted, CD4+ and CD8+ repertoires were examined separately, except in combined analyses, for which CD4+ and CD8+ sequences were merged in silico. A clone counted as expanded when the clone's frequency after treatment rose at least 2-fold relative to C1D1, and clones undetected at baseline were given a pseudocount of 0.5. Clones with 0 or 1 copy at C1D1 were classified as singleton clones, and clones with 2 or more copies were classified as non-singleton clones. Clones expanded in unsorted samples were labelled as CD4+, CD8+ or unknown by matching protein sequences in sorted samples from the same patient. Diversity changes from C1D1 to C4D1 were tested in paired samples using Wilcoxon tests. The table comes from immuneACCESS by way of TCRdb, which keeps in-frame sequences with V and J called. Part of the clones is missing from these tables; in studies checked, under half for an unresolved V gene and the rest for unknown reasons. The V and J calls and clone size come from that table; D and trimming were worked out from the DNA. This sample gives about 19,000 clones in total; roughly 83% of them show up just once. The ten largest clones represent around 2.7% of the sample.

Sequences SGHRS (CDR1) and YFSETQ (CDR2) are obtained from the germline V gene. The CDR3 goes from the cysteine to the phenylalanine over 14 residues. Only CDR3 DNA is held: 42 bases, read in frame from base 1. The V end loses 0 bases and the J end loses 0 bases, and a stretch of 6 bases separates them. Overall study outcomes, separate from this receptor: Newly diagnosed patients were reported to have lower baseline TCR diversity than healthy donors, and relapsed/refractory patients were reported to have lower baseline TCR diversity still. Lower diversity was seen in patients whose nivolumab began less than 1 year after ASCT, and these patients were left out of later analyses so that immune reconstitution would not confound the results. Among trial patients, those achieving complete response had baseline diversity similar to that of newly diagnosed patients, while diversity was significantly lower in partial responders and progressors. A significant rise by C4D1 was seen in CD4+ but not CD8+ TCR diversity (p=0.0027 vs p=0.16), with the rise being most apparent in complete responders (p=0.02). The study covered only a single clinical trial cohort, and the causes of the repertoire differences, possibly disease activity or prior therapy, were still not defined.

The material was CD4+ T cells from blood, obtained before the fourth cycle of nivolumab. Rearrangement joined TRBV5-1 to TRBJ1-1, with the D segment identity uncertain. The sequence derives from a human donor with classical Hodgkin lymphoma. The nucleotide sequence is TGCGCCAGCAGCTTGGAGGGCATGAACACTGAAGCTTTCTTT. It encodes CASSLEGMNTEAFF.